This T cell receptor beta chain was recovered during a study of CD8 T cells in ankylosing spondylitis. As regards this clonotype: Its antigen is unidentified.

As the method for making TCR beta libraries, quantitative 5'-RACE with molecular barcodes was used. A single record per CDR3 protein comes from TCRdb applying MiXCR to the 5' RACE reads. This table holds hundreds of thousands of distinct CDR3 sequences, 15% to 20% found once. Findings and limits, study-wide: A motif in TCR beta, a set of about 8 highly homologous variants, appeared characteristic of ankylosing spondylitis blood. Significant enrichment of disease-linked clones was reportedly seen in matched ankylosing spondylitis synovial fluid. Disease-linked clones had a CD8+ phenotype and relatively low frequency in peripheral blood.

Sequenced material: blood, either unsorted or a sorted T cell fraction (not recorded which). The source is a male donor with ankylosing spondylitis.

CDR3 nucleotides: TGTGCCAGCAGCTTAGCGCGGGCAGGGGGCGATCAGCCCCAGCATTTT. It translates to CASSLARAGGDQPQHF. The genes are TRBV7-8 and TRBJ1-5; 8 bases are shared with TRBD1. The CDR3 has 16 amino acids. Germline CDR1 reads SGHVS; CDR2 reads FQNEAQ. V lost 0 bases to trimming and J lost 5 bases; unmatched junction nucleotides: 6.